This entry lists 21 T cell receptor beta chains sequenced from one sample in a study of shared T cell receptors in the human thymus. Assay used: immunoSEQ multiplex PCR; TCRdb lists only in-frame clones, some missing. The sample includes 600,000 or so clones, around 87% of them seen just once. A further study also used this sample, focusing on human thymus T cells.

Material for sequencing was thymocytes. The receptors here all came from a boy in the first two years of life with a congenital heart defect.

V is TRBV28 and J is TRBJ2-5; the match to TRBD2 covers 7 bases. CDR3 size: 15 residues. V dropped 1 base and J dropped 5; count of bases not matched to a gene: 7. Looked up from germline, CDR1 is MDHEN and CDR2 is SYDVKM. CDR3 in amino acids: CASSLSPSGGETQYF. The CDR3 DNA sequence: TGTGCCAGCAGTTTATCGCCTAGCGGAGGGGAGACCCAGTACTTC.

The chain couples TRBV6-4 to TRBJ2-7, with 8 bases identical to TRBD2. From germline, CDR1 is MRHNA and CDR2 SNTAGT. This CDR3 is built from 15 residues. The trim removed 0 bases at V and 3 bases at J, leaving 4 bases unmatched. The CDR3 region is CASSDSVAGHYEQYF. CDR3 bases: TGTGCCAGCAGTGACTCGGTAGCGGGGCACTACGAGCAGTACTTC.

CDR3 DNA: TGTGCTAGTGGTTCCATCTCCCGGGACAGGGCTGGGGCCAACGTCCTGACTTTC. It encodes CASGSISRDRAGANVLTF. The chain recombines TRBV12-5 with TRBJ2-6; 9 bases map to TRBD1. The CDR3 totals 18 residues. Germline V gives CDR1 LGHNT, CDR2 FRNRAP. The V gene end was trimmed by 4 bases and the J gene end by 2 bases; junction bases not matched to a gene: 9.

This clone was found once. This chain joins TRBV9 and TRBJ1-2; D is unclear. V gave up 0 bases and J gave up 3 bases, with 12 bases separating them. This CDR3 is 15 amino acids long. Germline CDR1 is SGDLS and CDR2 is YYNGEE. The CDR3 DNA sequence: TGTGCCAGCAGCGTAGAAGGCAGCGGATACTATGGCTACACCTTC. It codes for CASSVEGSGYYGYTF.

This clone was recorded only once. V usage is TRBV5-1 and J usage is TRBJ2-7; 8 nucleotides agree with TRBD1. Trimming cost V 4 bases and J 4 bases; bases outside gene matches: 7. Germline assignment: CDR1 SGHRS and CDR2 YFSETQ. The CDR3 spans 14 residues. The CDR3 region is CASSPRTGIYEQYF. CDR3 nucleotides: TGCGCCAGCAGCCCACGGACAGGGATTTACGAGCAGTACTTC.

This rearrangement joins TRBV6-1 to TRBJ2-7; D ambiguous. The germline gives CDR1 MNHNS, CDR2 SASEGT. The CDR3 is 14 residues long. The V gene lost 3 bases and the J gene lost 5 bases, with 14 bases spanning the gap. The CDR3 loop is CASSDPSLPDEQYF. The DNA for the CDR3 is TGTGCCAGCAGTGACCCGTCTTTGCCGGACGAGCAGTACTTC.

V gene TRBV4-3 combines with J gene TRBJ2-3; a possible D gene is TRBD1 (6 bases). Between the trimmed V and J ends, which lost 1 base and 2 bases, there was a span of 13 bases. This CDR3 region has 16 residues. Germline loops: CDR1 LGHNA, CDR2 YSLEER. This chain's CDR3 is CASSQVNRGYTDTQYF. The CDR3 bases are TGCGCCAGCAGCCAAGTGAATAGGGGGTACACAGATACGCAGTATTTT.

V and J are TRBV28 and TRBJ2-7; 11 bases are a match to TRBD2. CDR3 size: 19 residues. Germline loops: CDR1 MDHEN, CDR2 SYDVKM. Losses at the gene ends were 7 bases for V and 0 bases for J; bases not matched to a gene: 17. CDR3 in amino acids: CASTPWQSLTSGISYEQYF. The CDR3 DNA sequence: TGTGCCAGCACCCCGTGGCAGTCCTTGACTAGCGGGATCTCCTACGAGCAGTACTTC.

The rearrangement joins TRBV7-9 to TRBJ2-5; a possible D gene is TRBD1 (5 bases). The CDR3 consists of 17 residues. Trimming removed 2 bases at V and 3 bases at J, with 19 bases between. CDR1 and CDR2 (germline): SEHNR, FQNEAQ (reference sequence). The CDR3 reads CASSLRPTATSKETQYF. In DNA, the CDR3 is TGTGCCAGCAGCTTACGCCCGACAGCGACTTCCAAAGAGACCCAGTACTTC.

This rearrangement joins TRBV2 to TRBJ1-1; 7 bases align to TRBD1. This CDR3 has 17 amino acids. Germline values: CDR1 SNHLY, CDR2 FYNNEI. V shed 3 bases and J 5 bases; nucleotides not matched to a gene: 15. The CDR3 region has the DNA TGTGCCAGCAGTGAGGGACAGAGAACGATCGTTTATACTGAAGCTTTCTTT. The encoded protein is CASSEGQRTIVYTEAFF.

The gene calls are TRBV10-2 and TRBJ2-2; TRBD2 matches at 9 bases. The CDR3 sequence is 19 residues long. Germline trimming cut 3 bases from V and 0 bases from J; bases unmatched to any gene: 11. Germline V CDR1 and CDR2: WSHSY, SAAADI. The chain's CDR3 is CASSDGGGRALTNTGELFF. Here the CDR3 DNA reads TGCGCCAGCAGTGATGGAGGCGGGAGGGCCCTAACGAACACCGGGGAGCTGTTTTTT.

This rearrangement joins TRBV4-1 to TRBJ2-2; 9 bases match TRBD1. The J segment lost 4 bases and the V segment lost 0 bases, leaving 9 bases of the junction unmatched. The CDR3 is 18 residues long. Germline CDR1 MGHRA, CDR2 YSYEKL. The CDR3: CASSQEGTGTGITGELFF. CDR3 DNA: TGCGCCAGCAGCCAAGAGGGGACCGGGACAGGGATCACCGGGGAGCTGTTTTTT.

This clone came up once. The chain uses TRBV4-1 and TRBJ2-7; 10 bases map to TRBD1. Germline CDR1 reads MGHRA; CDR2 reads YSYEKL. CDR3 length: 17 residues. V shed 0 bases, J shed 4 bases, and the junction held 9 bases outside the gene matches. Written as DNA, the CDR3 is TGCGCCAGCAGCCAAGATCTCGACAGGGGGCAAAAATACGAGCAGTACTTC. Translation gives CASSQDLDRGQKYEQYF.

This clone turned up a few times. The sample has other DNA sequences that encode this CDR3 too. V and J are TRBV5-1 and TRBJ1-1; a weak D match, TRBD1 (5 bases). With 4 bases removed from V and 2 bases from J, the gap between germline ends came to 12 bases. The CDR3 is made up of 14 amino acids. The V gene's germline CDR1 is SGHRS and CDR2 YFSETQ. Written as DNA, the CDR3 is TGCGCCAGCAGCCCTAAAGGGGTTAACACTGAAGCTTTCTTT. Amino acid sequence: CASSPKGVNTEAFF.

V and J are TRBV15 and TRBJ2-1; the match to TRBD2 covers 8 bases. The V gene's germline CDR1 is LNHNV and CDR2 YYDKDF (reference sequence). The CDR3 has 15 amino acids. The trim removed 2 bases at V and 3 bases at J, leaving 3 bases unmatched. CDR3 residues: CATSRTSGYYNEQFF. CDR3 DNA sequence: TGTGCCACCAGCAGAACTAGCGGTTACTACAATGAGCAGTTCTTC.

This rearrangement joins TRBV10-2 to TRBJ1-6; 7 nucleotides line up with TRBD1. Germline values: CDR1 WSHSY, CDR2 SAAADI. The CDR3 loop spans 16 amino acids. V shed 6 bases and J 0 bases; nucleotides not matched to a gene: 5. The CDR3, as DNA: TGCGCCAGCAGACGAGGACAGGACTCCTATAATTCACCCCTCCACTTT. Translation gives CASRRGQDSYNSPLHF.

As regards this clone: The junction shows a germline mismatch at one end, possibly a read error. This chain uses TRBV6-5 with TRBJ1-4; D gene ambiguous. Germline V gene lookup returns CDR1 MNHEY and CDR2 SVGAGI. The CDR3 has 15 amino acids. CDR3 DNA: TGTGCCAGCAGCTACTTCGGGAGGCGTAATGAAAAACTGTTTTTT. It encodes CASSYFGRRNEKLFF.

In its sample, this clone was seen once. The chain carries TRBV7-2 and TRBJ2-7; 9 bases are shared with TRBD2. Germline CDR1 and CDR2: SGHTA and FQGNSA. Trimming took 5 bases from V and 5 from J; bases not matched to a gene: 13. There are 16 residues in the CDR3. The CDR3 DNA reads as TGTGCCAGCAGCATACCCGCGCGGGGGGGCCTCGACGAGCAGTACTTC. This sequence encodes CASSIPARGGLDEQYF.

This clone was detected once. CDR3 nucleotides: TGTGCCAGCGGGGATTTCAGGGGTAATGAAAAACTGTTTTTT. Translating gives CASGDFRGNEKLFF. V and J are TRBV6-5 and TRBJ1-4; possible D gene TRBD1, 6 bases. Trimming stripped 8 bases from V and 4 bases from J, with 14 bases between. Germline-derived CDR1 and CDR2 are MNHEY and SVGAGI. The CDR3 consists of 14 residues.

The DNA of the CDR3 is TGTGCCACCAGCAGAGATAAATCTATCTCTGCGGGAGGGTACGAGCAGTACTTC. Residues: CATSRDKSISAGGYEQYF. The chain joins TRBV15 to TRBJ2-7; 9 nucleotides match TRBD2. From germline, CDR1 is LNHNV and CDR2 YYDKDF (reference sequence). The CDR3 loop spans 18 amino acids. J was trimmed by 4 bases and V by 0 bases; bases with no gene match: 13.

This chain links TRBV27 with TRBJ1-2; TRBD1 matches 7 bases. The trim removed 5 bases at V and 1 base at J, leaving 7 bases unmatched. CDR1 is MNHEY, CDR2 SMNVEV, per germline (reference sequence). This CDR3 is 15 amino acids long. The chain's CDR3 is CASSPHRGFNYGYTF. CDR3 in DNA: TGTGCCAGCAGTCCTCACAGGGGATTTAACTATGGCTACACCTTC.